Here is one T cell receptor (beta chain) with its context. The antigen is undetermined. The source of the sample is a study of shared clonotypes between healthy human individuals. Regarding the study as a whole: Sharing across a few donors was seen in 4% to 5.5% of naive CD4 clonotypes.

Naive CD8 cells, CD45RO-negative and positively selected for CCR7, excluded terminally differentiated effector memory CD45RA+ cells. Donors were healthy HIV-negative adults without recent acute infections or vaccinations. Per the authors' pipeline: Because ImmunoSEQ provided only junction sequences with no quality scores, the filtering differed. Profiled with immunoSEQ multiplex PCR; TCRdb holds only in-frame clones, not every one. Clone size and V and J calls were adopted from that table, with D and trimming inferred from the DNA. The table has about 2 million clones, approximately 94% seen once. V was shortened by 3 bases and J by 3 bases, with 15 bases between the two germline ends. The CDR3 is 16 amino acids. CDR1 is MNHNS, CDR2 SASEGT, per germline.

Sequencing was carried out using naive CD8+ T cells sorted from blood. This chain links TRBV6-1 with TRBJ2-1, with a weak D call TRBD2 (7 bases). The clonotype originates from a young man in good health. The CDR3 sequence: CASSDPAGAGYNEQFF. The CDR3 bases are TGTGCCAGCAGTGACCCCGCGGGGGCTGGCTACAATGAGCAGTTCTTC.